Sequencing of this T cell receptor beta chain was carried out in a study of cytomegalovirus exposure and HLA in healthy donors. Germline V gene sequence: CDR1 SGDLS, CDR2 YYNGEE. J gave up 8 bases and V 4 bases, and 8 bases lay outside the gene matches. CDR3 length equals 13 residues. On this clone: The antigen remains unidentified.

The PCR had 60 Vbeta and 13 Jbeta primers. Method: immunoSEQ multiplex PCR; TCRdb's copy keeps in-frame clones and lacks some. The sample consists of 120,000 or so clones, 74% of them appearing once. Study conclusions and caveats: Indistinguishable V segments such as TRBV6-2 and TRBV6-3 were excluded.

The source of this sequence is a woman between 50 and 59 years old in good health and CMV-seropositive. The rearrangement joins TRBV9 to TRBJ1-2, with 7 bases that match TRBD1. The sequencing input was PBMCs. Here the CDR3 reads CASSRTGDGGYTF. The DNA of the CDR3 is TGTGCCAGCAGCCGTACAGGGGATGGCGGCTACACCTTC.